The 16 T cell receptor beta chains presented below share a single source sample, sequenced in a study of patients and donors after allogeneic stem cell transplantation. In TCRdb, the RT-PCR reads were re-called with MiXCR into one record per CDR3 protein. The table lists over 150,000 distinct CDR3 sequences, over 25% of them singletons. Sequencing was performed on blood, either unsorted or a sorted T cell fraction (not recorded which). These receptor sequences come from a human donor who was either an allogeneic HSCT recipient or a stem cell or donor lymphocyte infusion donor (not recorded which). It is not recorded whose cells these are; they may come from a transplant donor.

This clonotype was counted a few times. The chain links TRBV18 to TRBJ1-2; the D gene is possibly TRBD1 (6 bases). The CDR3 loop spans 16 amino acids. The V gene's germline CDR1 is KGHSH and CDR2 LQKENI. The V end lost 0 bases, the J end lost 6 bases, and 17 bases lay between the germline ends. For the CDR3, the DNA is TGTGCCAGCTCACCACCGGCCAACAGGGCGAAGCATGGCTACACCTTC. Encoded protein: CASSPPANRAKHGYTF.

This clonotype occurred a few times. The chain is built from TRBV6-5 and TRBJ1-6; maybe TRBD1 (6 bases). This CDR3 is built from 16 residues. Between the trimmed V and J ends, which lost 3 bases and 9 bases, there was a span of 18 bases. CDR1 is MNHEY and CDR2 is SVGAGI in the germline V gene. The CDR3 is CASSYSDRPEISPLHF. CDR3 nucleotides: TGTGCCAGCAGTTATTCTGACAGGCCTGAGATTTCACCCCTCCACTTT.

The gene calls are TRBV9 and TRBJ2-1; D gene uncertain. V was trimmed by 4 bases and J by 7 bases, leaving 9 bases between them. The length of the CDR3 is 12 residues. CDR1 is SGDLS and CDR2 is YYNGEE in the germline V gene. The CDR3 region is CASSSTGNEQFF. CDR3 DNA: TGTGCCAGCAGCTCTACTGGGAATGAGCAGTTCTTC.

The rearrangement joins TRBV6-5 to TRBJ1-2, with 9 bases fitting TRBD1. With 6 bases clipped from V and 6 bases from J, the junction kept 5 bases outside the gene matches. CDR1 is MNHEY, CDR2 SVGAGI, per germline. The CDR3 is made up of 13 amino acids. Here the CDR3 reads CASSLTGGDGYTF. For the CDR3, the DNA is TGTGCCAGCAGCCTTACAGGGGGCGATGGCTACACCTTC.

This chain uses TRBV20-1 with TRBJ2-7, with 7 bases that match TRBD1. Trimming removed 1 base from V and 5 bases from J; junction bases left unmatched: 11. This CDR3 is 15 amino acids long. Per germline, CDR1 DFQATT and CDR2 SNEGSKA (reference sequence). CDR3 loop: CSARVRGTVGHEQYF. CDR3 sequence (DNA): TGCAGTGCTAGAGTGAGAGGGACAGTGGGCCACGAGCAGTACTTC.

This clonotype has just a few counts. Here the CDR3 reads CASSYRGPRQPQHF. CDR3 sequence (DNA): TGTGCCAGCAGCTACCGGGGGCCACGGCAGCCCCAGCATTTT. J is TRBJ1-5 and V is TRBV6-2 or TRBV6-3; the D gene is possibly TRBD1 (6 bases). CDR1 MNHEY and CDR2 SVGEGT come from the germline V gene. The CDR3 runs to 14 residues. Trimming removed 6 bases from V and 7 bases from J, with 16 bases in between.

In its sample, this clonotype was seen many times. CDR3 protein: CASSGLILDGYTF. The CDR3 DNA follows: TGTGCCAGCAGTGGACTGATTCTGGATGGCTACACCTTC. This chain joins TRBV12-3 or TRBV12-4 and TRBJ1-2; D unclear. The CDR3 runs 13 residues. Between the trimmed V and J ends, which lost 5 bases and 6 bases, there was a span of 13 bases.

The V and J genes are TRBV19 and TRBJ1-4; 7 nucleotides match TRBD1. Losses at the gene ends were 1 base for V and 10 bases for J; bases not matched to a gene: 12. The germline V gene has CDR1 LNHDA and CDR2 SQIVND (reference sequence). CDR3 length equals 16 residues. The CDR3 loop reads CASSIAPRRGRGKLFF. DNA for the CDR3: TGTGCCAGTAGTATAGCCCCCCGGAGGGGGCGCGGAAAACTGTTTTTT.

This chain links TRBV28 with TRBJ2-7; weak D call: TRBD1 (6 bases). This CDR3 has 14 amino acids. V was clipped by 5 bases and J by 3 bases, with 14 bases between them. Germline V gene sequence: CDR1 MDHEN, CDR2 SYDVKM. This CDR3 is CASSHPDRDYEQYF. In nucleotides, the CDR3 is TGTGCCAGCAGTCACCCGGACAGAGACTACGAGCAGTACTTC. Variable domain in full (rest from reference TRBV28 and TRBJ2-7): DVKVTQSSRYLVKRTGEKVFLECVQDMDHENMFWYRQDPGLGLRLIYFSYDVKMKEKGDIPEGYSVSREKKERFSLILESASTNQTSMYLCASSHPDRDYEQYFGPGTRLTVT.

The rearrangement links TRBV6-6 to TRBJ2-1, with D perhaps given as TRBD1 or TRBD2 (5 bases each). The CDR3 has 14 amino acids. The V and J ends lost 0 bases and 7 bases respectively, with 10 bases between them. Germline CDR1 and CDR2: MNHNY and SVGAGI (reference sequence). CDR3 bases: TGTGCCAGCAGTTACTCTGGGACCCCGAATGAGCAGTTCTTC. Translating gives CASSYSGTPNEQFF.

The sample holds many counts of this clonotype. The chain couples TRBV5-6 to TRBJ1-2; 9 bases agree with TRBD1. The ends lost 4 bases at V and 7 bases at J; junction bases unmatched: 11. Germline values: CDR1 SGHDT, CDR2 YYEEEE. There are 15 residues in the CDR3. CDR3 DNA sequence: TGTGCCAGCAGCACCCCCGGGACAGGGCCTGGTGGCTACACCTTC. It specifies CASSTPGTGPGGYTF. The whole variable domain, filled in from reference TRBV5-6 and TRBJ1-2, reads DAGVTQSPTHLIKTRGQQVTLRCSPKSGHDTVSWYQQALGQGPQFIFQYYEEEERQRGNFPDRFSGHQFPNYSSELNVNALLLGDSALYLCASSTPGTGPGGYTFGSGTRLTVV.

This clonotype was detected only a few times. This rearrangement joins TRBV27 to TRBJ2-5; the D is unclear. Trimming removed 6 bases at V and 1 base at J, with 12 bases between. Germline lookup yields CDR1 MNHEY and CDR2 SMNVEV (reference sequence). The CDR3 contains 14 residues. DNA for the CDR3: TGTGCCAGCAGCCGACACAATCCCCAAGAGACCCAGTACTTC. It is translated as CASSRHNPQETQYF.

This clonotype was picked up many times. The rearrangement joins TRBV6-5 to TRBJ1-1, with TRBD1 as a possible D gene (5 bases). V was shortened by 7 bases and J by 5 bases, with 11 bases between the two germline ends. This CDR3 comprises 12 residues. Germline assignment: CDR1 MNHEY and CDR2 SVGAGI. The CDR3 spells CASTPGGTEAFF. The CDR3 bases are TGTGCCAGCACCCCCGGGGGAACTGAAGCTTTCTTT.

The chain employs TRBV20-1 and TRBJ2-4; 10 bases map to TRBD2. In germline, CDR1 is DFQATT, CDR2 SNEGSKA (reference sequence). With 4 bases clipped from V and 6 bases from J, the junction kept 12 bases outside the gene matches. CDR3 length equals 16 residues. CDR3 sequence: CSATPEALAGVNIQYF. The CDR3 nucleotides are TGCAGTGCTACTCCAGAAGCGCTAGCGGGAGTAAACATTCAGTACTTC.

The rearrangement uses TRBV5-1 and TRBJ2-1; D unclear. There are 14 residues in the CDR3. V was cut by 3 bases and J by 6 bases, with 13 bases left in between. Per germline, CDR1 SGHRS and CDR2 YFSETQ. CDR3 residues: CASSSLTKSNEQFF. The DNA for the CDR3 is TGCGCCAGCAGCTCCTTGACCAAAAGCAATGAGCAGTTCTTC.

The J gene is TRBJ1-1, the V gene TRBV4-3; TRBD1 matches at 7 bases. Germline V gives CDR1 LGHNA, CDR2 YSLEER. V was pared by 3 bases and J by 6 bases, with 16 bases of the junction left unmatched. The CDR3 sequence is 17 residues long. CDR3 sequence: CASSHHQNRQGWPEAFF. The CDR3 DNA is TGCGCCAGCAGCCACCACCAAAACCGACAGGGCTGGCCTGAAGCTTTCTTT.